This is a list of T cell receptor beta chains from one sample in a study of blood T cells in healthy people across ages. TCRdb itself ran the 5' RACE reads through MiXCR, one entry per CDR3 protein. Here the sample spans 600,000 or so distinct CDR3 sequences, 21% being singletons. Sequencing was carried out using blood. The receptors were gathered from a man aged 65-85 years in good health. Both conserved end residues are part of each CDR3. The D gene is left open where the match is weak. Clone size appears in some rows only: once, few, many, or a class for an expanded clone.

CASSLDLGTGGQPQHF TGTGCCAGCAGCTTAGACTTGGGGACAGGTGGTCAGCCCCAGCATTTT TRBJ1-5 few TRBD1 TRBV7-9
CASSLGLQMYQETQYF TGTGCCAGCAGCTTAGGATTACAGATGTACCAAGAGACCCAGTACTTC TRBJ2-5 . . TRBV7-9
CSVEPGANYGYTF TGCAGCGTTGAACCAGGGGCCAACTATGGCTACACCTTC TRBJ1-2 few . TRBV29-1
CASSQGGGFGYEQYF TGTGCCAGCAGCCAAGGGGGAGGGTTTGGGTACGAGCAGTACTTC TRBJ2-7 few TRBD2 TRBV3-1
CASSPSPRGSYNEQFF TGTGCCAGCAGTCCCTCGCCGCGGGGCTCCTACAATGAGCAGTTCTTC TRBJ2-1 . . TRBV12-3/TRBV12-4
CASSLQVGSEQYF TGTGCCAGCAGCTTACAGGTGGGATCCGAGCAGTACTTC TRBJ2-7 few . TRBV7-3
CASSFNGENEQYF TGTGCCAGCAGCTTTAACGGGGAGAACGAGCAGTACTTC TRBJ2-7 . . TRBV11-2
CASSSPSRGPKETQYF TGTGCCAGCAGCTCTCCTTCAAGGGGGCCGAAAGAGACCCAGTACTTC TRBJ2-5 many TRBD1 TRBV7-9
CASSRGLKEKLFF TGTGCCAGCAGCCGCGGACTGAAAGAAAAACTGTTTTTT TRBJ1-4 few . TRBV14
CASRRDSNTGELFF TGTGCCAGCCGCAGGGATTCGAACACCGGGGAGCTGTTTTTT TRBJ2-2 . . TRBV6-4
CSAPVAGADTQYF TGCAGTGCGCCCGTAGCGGGAGCAGATACGCAGTATTTT TRBJ2-3 . TRBD2 TRBV20-1
CASSQDNTGEQYF TGTGCCAGCAGCCAGGACAACACCGGCGAGCAGTACTTC TRBJ2-7 . . TRBV11-1
CASSDAGTGVPYEQYF TGTGCCAGCAGTGATGCCGGGACAGGGGTTCCCTACGAGCAGTACTTC TRBJ2-7 . TRBD1 TRBV6-1
CASSYIRGVSYEQYF TGTGCCAGCAGTTACATCAGGGGGGTGTCCTACGAGCAGTACTTC TRBJ2-7 . . TRBV6-5
CLGLANNEQFF TGCTTGGGACTAGCGAACAATGAGCAGTTCTTC TRBJ2-1 few TRBD2 TRBV20-1
CASSVRDRASYEQYF TGCGCCAGCAGTGTGAGGGACAGGGCCTCTTACGAGCAGTACTTC TRBJ2-7 . TRBD1 TRBV6-1
CASSQDTGGGSTDTQYF TGCGCCAGCAGCCAAGATACAGGGGGAGGGAGCACAGATACGCAGTATTTT TRBJ2-3 few . TRBV4-3
CASSRTGGIDEQYF TGTGCCAGCAGTCGGACAGGGGGCATCGACGAGCAGTACTTC TRBJ2-7 . TRBD1 TRBV28
CSALVADSSTDTQYF TGCAGTGCCCTTGTAGCGGATTCTAGCACAGATACGCAGTATTTT TRBJ2-3 . . TRBV20-1
CASSLSRQGSQTDTQYF TGTGCCAGCAGCCTGTCCCGACAGGGTTCGCAAACAGATACGCAGTATTTT TRBJ2-3 . TRBD1 TRBV7-9
CASSQGDNVSGKLFF TGTGCCAGCAGCCAGGGGGATAACGTCTCCGGAAAACTGTTTTTT TRBJ1-4 many TRBD1 TRBV9
CASSPRTSGFYEQYF TGCGCCAGCAGCCCGCGGACTAGCGGGTTCTACGAGCAGTACTTC TRBJ2-7 . TRBD2 TRBV5-1
CASSRGYSPLHF TGTGCCAGCAGTCGGGGTTATTCACCCCTCCACTTT TRBJ1-6 . . TRBV25-1
CASSSVFTEQFF TGTGCCAGCAGCTCAGTCTTTACTGAGCAGTTCTTC TRBJ2-1 . . TRBV7-2
CASTRKETRYF TGTGCCAGCACTCGGAAAGAGACCCGGTACTTC TRBJ2-5 . . TRBV28
CASSSPGQGGLDTQYF TGTGCCAGCAGCTCCCCGGGACAGGGAGGATTGGATACGCAGTATTTT TRBJ2-3 . TRBD1 TRBV7-9
CASSQTGTNTEAFF TGTGCCAGCAGCCAGACAGGGACGAACACTGAAGCTTTCTTT TRBJ1-1 . TRBD1 TRBV7-3
CSASWLAATDTQYF TGCAGTGCTAGTTGGCTAGCGGCCACAGATACGCAGTATTTT TRBJ2-3 . TRBD2 TRBV20-1
CATNVGADGQPQHF TGTGCCACCAACGTGGGGGCCGACGGTCAGCCCCAGCATTTT TRBJ1-5 . . TRBV28
CASSLSPVSSYEQYF TGTGCCAGCAGTTTATCTCCGGTCAGCTCCTACGAGCAGTACTTC TRBJ2-7 few . TRBV27
CSARGLAAPLDTQYF TGCAGTGCTAGAGGACTAGCGGCCCCTCTCGATACGCAGTATTTT TRBJ2-3 . TRBD2 TRBV20-1
CASSQEPDRGFQPQHF TGTGCCAGCAGCCAAGAGCCCGACAGGGGGTTTCAGCCCCAGCATTTT TRBJ1-5 . TRBD1 TRBV4-2
CASSLAERSLRLGTQYF TGTGCCAGCAGCTTAGCGGAGCGGTCCCTCCGGTTGGGGACCCAGTACTTC TRBJ2-5 . . TRBV7-2
CASTSDTGELFF TGTGCCAGCACCTCTGACACCGGGGAGCTGTTTTTT TRBJ2-2 . . TRBV12-3/TRBV12-4
CASSENGGPYNEQFF TGTGCCAGCAGTGAAAACGGGGGGCCCTACAATGAGCAGTTCTTC TRBJ2-1 . . TRBV2
CASSGFTPNTGELFF TGTGCCAGCAGTGGGTTCACCCCGAACACCGGGGAGCTGTTTTTT TRBJ2-2 few . TRBV6-1
CASSLLSSNYGYTF TGTGCCAGCAGCTTGCTAAGTTCTAACTATGGCTACACCTTC TRBJ1-2 few . TRBV5-6
CASSHQGAANQPQHF TGTGCCAGCAGCCATCAGGGGGCCGCCAATCAGCCCCAGCATTTT TRBJ1-5 few TRBD1 TRBV3-1
CASNKGLASYNEQFF TGTGCCAGCAACAAGGGACTAGCGAGCTACAATGAGCAGTTCTTC TRBJ2-1 . TRBD2 TRBV6-5
CASSQTGTTYNEQFF TGTGCCAGCAGCCAAACAGGGACCACCTACAATGAGCAGTTCTTC TRBJ2-1 once . TRBV5-4
CASSFGPRDAGQPQHF TGTGCCAGCAGCTTTGGGCCCAGGGATGCGGGGCAGCCCCAGCATTTT TRBJ1-5 few . TRBV5-6
CATSRDQVGELFF TGTGCCACCAGCAGAGATCAAGTGGGGGAGCTGTTTTTT TRBJ2-2 . . TRBV15
CASSQADRLGETQYF TGCGCCAGCAGCCAAGCAGACAGGCTTGGGGAGACCCAGTACTTC TRBJ2-5 . . TRBV4-3
CATGLAVEQFF TGTGCCACGGGACTAGCCGTGGAGCAGTTCTTC TRBJ2-1 few TRBD2 TRBV27
CASSFQGQGQPQHF TGTGCCAGCAGCTTTCAGGGGCAAGGGCAGCCCCAGCATTTT TRBJ1-5 few . TRBV7-9
CASSDGRGADTQYF TGTGCCAGCAGTGACGGCAGGGGCGCGGATACGCAGTATTTT TRBJ2-3 . . TRBV6-1